The source of this TCR beta chain is a study of response to subunit inactivated influenza vaccine. TCRdb used MiXCR to reprocess the RT-PCR reads, holding one entry per CDR3 protein. This sample has around 710,000 distinct CDR3 sequences; more than 11% occur once, and the top ten carry 6.5% to 8.5%. This clonotype was recorded many times. The CDR3 consists of 14 residues. Per the germline V gene, CDR1 is SEHNR and CDR2 is FQNEAQ (reference sequence). Trimming pared 5 bases from V and 0 bases from J, leaving 8 bases between. This TCR was sampled from a man aged 50 or older who received an inactivated influenza vaccine. The material sequenced was PBMCs from blood, taken 14 to 15 days before vaccination. The rearrangement uses TRBV7-9 and TRBJ1-5; possible D gene TRBD1, 6 bases. The CDR3 bases are TGTGCCAGCAGCCAGGACAGTAGCAATCAGCCCCAGCATTTT. Residues: CASSQDSSNQPQHF. The full variable domain, in which reference TRBV7-9 and TRBJ1-5 provide the parts outside the CDR3, is DTGVSQNPRHKITKRGQNVTFRCDPISEHNRLYWYRQTLGQGPEFLTYFQNEAQLEKSRLLSDRFSAERPKGSFSTLEIQRTEQGDSAMYLCASSQDSSNQPQHFGDGTRLSIL.